Following are 2 T cell receptor beta chains from one sample sequenced in a study of post-analysis software for immune sequencing data. Antigens of these TCRs are unknown. Each TCR beta cDNA library carried unique molecular identifiers. TCRdb reanalysed the PCR reads using MiXCR and keeps one entry per CDR3 protein. The sample lists about 400,000 distinct CDR3 sequences, less than 35% seen once, with around an eighth in the top ten. The study's findings and limits: About 5 TRBV segments were significantly more frequent in patients than in controls. TRBV5-6, TRBV5-1 and TRBV20-1 were among these segments.

The sequencing input was blood. The receptors shown here come from a girl between 10 and 17 years old with multiple sclerosis.

The J gene is TRBJ1-5, the V gene TRBV19; D gene ambiguous. V lost 7 bases to trimming and J lost 3 bases, with 10 bases between them. CDR3 length: 13 residues. CDR1 is LNHDA, CDR2 SQIVND, per germline (reference sequence). In DNA form, the CDR3 reads TGTGCCAGTAATGATGGTACCAATCAGCCCCAGCATTTT. It codes for CASNDGTNQPQHF.

This clonotype has a handful of counts. CDR3: CASSLDPRYTEAFF. CDR3 sequence (DNA): TGTGCCAGCAGCTTAGACCCACGGTACACTGAAGCTTTCTTT. This chain uses TRBV7-6 with TRBJ1-1; D is unresolved. Germline CDR1 reads SGHVS; CDR2 reads FNYEAQ. This CDR3 comprises 14 residues. The V end lost 1 base, the J end lost 3 bases, and 9 bases lay between the germline ends.